These 21 T cell receptor beta chains were sequenced from one sample in a study of shared clonotypes between healthy human individuals. Some clones are missing from TCRdb's copy, which holds only in-frame ones; the method was immunoSEQ multiplex PCR. The sample lists 1 million to 1.2 million clones, 77% occurring once. Sequenced sample: memory CD4+ T cells from PBMCs. Subset denoted: CD45RA-negative fraction. Receptors were obtained from a man younger than 35 in good health. Some clones in this sample may be carry-over from other donors' samples.

Worth noting for this clone: This sample also contains other DNA sequences that code for the same CDR3. CDR3 DNA: TGTGCCAGCTCACCGGGTTCAGGGGAGACCCAGTACTTC. This encodes CASSPGSGETQYF. This chain connects TRBV18 to TRBJ2-5, with D maybe TRBD1 (5 bases). V lost 3 bases, J lost 5 bases, and 10 bases lay in between. This CDR3 region has 13 residues. Germline V gene lookup returns CDR1 KGHSH and CDR2 LQKENI.

In regard to this clone: This may arise from a read error, as a much more abundant clone is one base away. Different DNA sequences within this sample yield the same CDR3. CDR3 sequence (DNA): TGTGCCAGCAGCCCCGGGACTAGCGTCTACGAGCAGTACTTC. Translated, it gives CASSPGTSVYEQYF. V gene TRBV7-9 combines with J gene TRBJ2-7; 10 nucleotides agree with TRBD2. Germline CDR1 reads SEHNR; CDR2 reads FQNEAQ (reference sequence). This CDR3 is 14 amino acids long. V trimming: 5 bases; J trimming: 3 bases; junction bases outside the gene matches: 4. The full variable domain, completed using reference TRBV7-9 and TRBJ2-7, is DTGVSQNPRHKITKRGQNVTFRCDPISEHNRLYWYRQTLGQGPEFLTYFQNEAQLEKSRLLSDRFSAERPKGSFSTLEIQRTEQGDSAMYLCASSPGTSVYEQYFGPGTRLTVT.

Only a few counts were recorded for this clone. The chain recombines TRBV18 with TRBJ1-5; maybe TRBD1 (5 bases). Per germline, CDR1 KGHSH and CDR2 LQKENI. The ends were cut back, 3 bases at V and 1 base at J, with 13 bases in the middle. The length of the CDR3 is 16 residues. In nucleotides, the CDR3 is TGTGCCAGCTCACCTGAGATCGGGGGGAGCAATCAGCCCCAGCATTTT. Amino acid sequence: CASSPEIGGSNQPQHF.

The chain joins TRBV10-3 to TRBJ1-3, with D maybe TRBD1 (6 bases). CDR3 size: 14 residues. Germline V gene sequence: CDR1 ENHRY, CDR2 SYGVKD. Between the trimmed V and J ends, which lost 2 bases and 4 bases, there was a span of 9 bases. The CDR3 loop is CAISETGYGNTIYF. Written as DNA, the CDR3 is TGTGCCATCAGTGAGACAGGGTACGGAAACACCATATATTTT.

The sample holds a few counts of this clone. This chain connects TRBV13 to TRBJ1-2; TRBD1 matches 9 bases. CDR3 length: 15 residues. Germline V CDR1 and CDR2: PRHDT, FYEKMQ (reference sequence). V was clipped by 5 bases and J by 8 bases; unmatched bases: 12. CDR3 loop: CASSLSRGQGGGYTF. CDR3 nucleotides: TGTGCCAGCAGCCTGAGTAGGGGACAGGGTGGAGGCTACACCTTC.

This clone was seen a single time. The CDR3 DNA sequence: TGTGCCCTGGGGAGCTCCTATAATTCACCCCTCCACTTT. Its protein is CALGSSYNSPLHF. This chain uses TRBV28 with TRBJ1-6, with D unresolved. The CDR3 length is 13 residues. Trimming left V 11 bases short and J 0 bases short, with 8 bases between. Looked up from germline, CDR1 is MDHEN and CDR2 is SYDVKM. Full variable domain (outside the CDR3, taken from reference TRBV28 and TRBJ1-6): DVKVTQSSRYLVKRTGEKVFLECVQDMDHENMFWYRQDPGLGLRLIYFSYDVKMKEKGDIPEGYSVSREKKERFSLILESASTNQTSMYLCALGSSYNSPLHFGNGTRLTVT.

This clone was seen a handful of times. The chain employs TRBV28 and TRBJ2-5, with D possibly being TRBD1 (6 bases). Germline V gene sequence: CDR1 MDHEN, CDR2 SYDVKM. The V end was cut by 8 bases, the J end by 0 bases, with 7 bases between. The CDR3 is 12 residues long. CDR3 in DNA: TGTGCCAGCCAGGGGTACCAAGAGACCCAGTACTTC. Translated: CASQGYQETQYF.

The chain is built from TRBV6-1 and TRBJ2-7; D is ambiguous. This CDR3 comprises 14 residues. The germline CDR1 and CDR2 sequences are MNHNS and SASEGT. V dropped 3 bases and J dropped 1 base, with 10 bases sitting between them. CDR3 residues: CASSELSRSYEQYF. The DNA of the CDR3 is TGTGCCAGCAGTGAGTTGAGTCGGTCCTACGAGCAGTACTTC.

About this clone itself: One end of the junction varies from germline; a read error may be responsible. The chain couples TRBV10-3 to TRBJ2-3; the D call may be TRBD1 or TRBD2 (5 bases each). Germline-derived CDR1 and CDR2 are ENHRY and SYGVKD. The CDR3 runs 13 residues. The CDR3 coding sequence is TGTGCCATCAGTGAGGGGGACCCAGATACGCAATATTTT. Translating it yields CAISEGDPDTQYF.

The chain carries TRBV19 and TRBJ2-1; 8 bases agree with TRBD2. J lost 3 bases, V lost 9 bases, and 7 bases had no gene match. This CDR3 comprises 14 residues. Germline CDR1 is LNHDA and CDR2 is SQIVND (reference sequence). The CDR3, as DNA: TGTGCCAGCACGGGACTAGATCGCTACAATGAGCAGTTCTTC. As protein: CASTGLDRYNEQFF. Complete variable domain (other parts from reference TRBV19 and TRBJ2-1): DGGITQSPKYLFRKEGQNVTLSCEQNLNHDAMYWYRQDPGQGLRLIYYSQIVNDFQKGDIAEGYSVSREKKESFPLTVTSAQKNPTAFYLCASTGLDRYNEQFFGPGTRLTVL.

The chain is built from TRBV12-5 and TRBJ1-2, with 7 bases lining up with TRBD1. The V segment lost 5 bases and the J segment 7 bases; nucleotides outside the gene matches: 7. This CDR3 has 13 residues. Germline CDR1 and CDR2: LGHNT and FRNRAP. CDR3 loop: CASGVTGIGGYTF. The CDR3 DNA reads as TGTGCTAGTGGTGTGACAGGGATAGGTGGCTACACCTTC.

In this sample, this clone turned up many times. This sample also contains other DNA sequences that code for the same CDR3. The chain uses TRBV30 and TRBJ1-1; D remains ambiguous. Trimming pared 2 bases from V and 9 bases from J, leaving 13 bases between. CDR1 is GTSNPN and CDR2 is SVGIG in the germline V gene (reference sequence). The CDR3 length is 12 residues. The CDR3 loop reads CAWSLPVSKAFF. The DNA for the CDR3 is TGTGCCTGGAGTCTCCCTGTGTCGAAAGCTTTCTTT.

This clone was detected once. The chain carries TRBV18 and TRBJ2-5, with 11 bases aligning to TRBD1. The V gene end was trimmed by 0 bases and the J gene end by 5 bases; junction bases not matched to a gene: 11. The CDR3 covers 18 residues. Germline values: CDR1 KGHSH, CDR2 LQKENI. The DNA of the CDR3 is TGTGCCAGCTCACCACCGAATCCAGGACAGGGGGCTCGGGAGACCCAGTACTTC. This sequence encodes CASSPPNPGQGARETQYF.

A few counts support this clone. This sample includes further DNA sequences coding for the same CDR3. The gene calls are TRBV4-3 and TRBJ2-1; no definite D call. CDR1 LGHNA and CDR2 YSLEER come from the germline V gene. V was shortened by 1 base and J by 2 bases, with 9 bases between the two germline ends. The CDR3 extends over 15 amino acids. This chain's CDR3 is CASSQGPGTYNEQFF. The CDR3 nucleotides are TGCGCCAGCAGCCAAGGACCAGGAACCTACAATGAGCAGTTCTTC.

The V gene is TRBV5-5, the J gene TRBJ1-2; the match to TRBD1 covers 7 bases. Germline loops: CDR1 SGHKS, CDR2 YYEKEE (reference sequence). This CDR3 contains 14 residues. V trimming: 4 bases; J trimming: 5 bases; junction bases outside the gene matches: 8. The CDR3 region is CASSIGTASYGYTF. In DNA form, the CDR3 reads TGTGCCAGCAGCATAGGGACAGCTAGTTATGGCTACACCTTC.

The J gene is TRBJ1-1, the V gene TRBV11-2, with D perhaps matching TRBD1 (6 bases). The V gene lost 2 bases and the J gene lost 4 bases, with 11 bases spanning the gap. Germline CDR1 and CDR2: SGHAT and FQNNGV. The CDR3 has 14 residues. The CDR3 DNA sequence: TGTGCCAGCAGCTTATCCACAGGGACCACTGAAGCTTTCTTT. It translates to CASSLSTGTTEAFF.

The chain combines TRBV28 with TRBJ1-2; D not certain. The CDR3 totals 13 residues. Deletions cut 3 bases from V and 8 bases from J, with 13 bases between. The V gene's germline CDR1 is MDHEN and CDR2 SYDVKM. The CDR3: CASSFYQTTGYTF. The CDR3 DNA reads TGTGCCAGCAGTTTTTATCAGACTACGGGCTACACCTTC.

This clone was detected only once. V usage is TRBV5-4 and J usage is TRBJ2-7; 10 bases map to TRBD2. CDR3 size: 14 residues. Germline CDR1 and CDR2: SGHNT and YYREEE (reference sequence). J lost 4 bases, V lost 4 bases, and 5 bases had no gene match. Here the CDR3 reads CASSPKREGYEQYF. The DNA for the CDR3 is TGTGCCAGCAGCCCCAAGCGGGAGGGGTACGAGCAGTACTTC.

This chain connects TRBV28 to TRBJ2-7; a weak D match, TRBD1 (7 bases). Per germline, CDR1 MDHEN and CDR2 SYDVKM. The V and J ends lost 6 bases and 4 bases respectively, with 13 bases between them. The CDR3 sequence is 13 residues long. The chain's CDR3 is CASRETGRYEQYF. DNA for the CDR3: TGTGCCAGCAGGGAGACAGGGAGGTACGAGCAGTACTTC.

The rearrangement links TRBV4-1 to TRBJ1-5; D call uncertain. Germline values: CDR1 MGHRA, CDR2 YSYEKL. The CDR3 runs to 14 residues. Trimming cost V 1 base and J 1 base, with 5 bases left between them. The CDR3 is CASSQVYSNQPQHF. The CDR3 region has the DNA TGCGCCAGCAGCCAAGTCTACAGCAATCAGCCCCAGCATTTT.

The genes are TRBV6-1 and TRBJ1-1, with D perhaps matching TRBD1 (6 bases). Looked up from germline, CDR1 is MNHNS and CDR2 is SASEGT. The ends were cut back, 5 bases at V and 7 bases at J, with 11 bases in the middle. This CDR3 has 12 amino acids. The CDR3 DNA reads as TGTGCCAGCAGTTCCAGGGGACGTGAAGCTTTCTTT. It codes for CASSSRGREAFF.